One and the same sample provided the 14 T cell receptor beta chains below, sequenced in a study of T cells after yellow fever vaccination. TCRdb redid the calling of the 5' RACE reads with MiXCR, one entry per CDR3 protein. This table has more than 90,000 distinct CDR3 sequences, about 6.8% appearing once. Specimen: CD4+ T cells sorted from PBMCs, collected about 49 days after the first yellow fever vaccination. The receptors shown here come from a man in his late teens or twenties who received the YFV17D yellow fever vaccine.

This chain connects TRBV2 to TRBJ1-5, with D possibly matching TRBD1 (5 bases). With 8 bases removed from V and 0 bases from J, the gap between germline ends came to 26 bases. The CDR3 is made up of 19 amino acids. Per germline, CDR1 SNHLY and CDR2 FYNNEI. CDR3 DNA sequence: TGTGCCAGCTGTCTCGTCTCGGTCATGAGGGGCTATAGCAATCAGCCCCAGCATTTT. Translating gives CASCLVSVMRGYSNQPQHF.

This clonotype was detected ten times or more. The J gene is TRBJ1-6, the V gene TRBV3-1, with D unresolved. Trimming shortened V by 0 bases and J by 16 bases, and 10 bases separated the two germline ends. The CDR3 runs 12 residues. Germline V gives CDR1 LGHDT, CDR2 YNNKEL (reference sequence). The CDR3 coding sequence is TGTGCCAGCAGCCAAGACCGGGCCCCACTCCACTTT. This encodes CASSQDRAPLHF.

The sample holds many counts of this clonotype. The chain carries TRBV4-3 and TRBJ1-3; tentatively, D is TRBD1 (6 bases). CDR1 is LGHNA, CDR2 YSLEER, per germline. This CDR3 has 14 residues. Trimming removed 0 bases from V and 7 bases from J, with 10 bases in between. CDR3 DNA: TGCGCCAGCAGCCAAGACAGGGGCATTAACACCATATATTTT. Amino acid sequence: CASSQDRGINTIYF.

DNA for the CDR3: TGTGCCAGCGAAATTGGACAGGGCAATCAGCCCCAGCATTTT. It yields the protein CASEIGQGNQPQHF. The chain carries TRBV7-8 and TRBJ1-5; 7 positions match TRBD1. The J segment lost 2 bases and the V segment lost 8 bases, leaving 6 bases of the junction unmatched. The CDR3 sequence is 14 residues long. In germline, CDR1 is SGHVS, CDR2 FQNEAQ.

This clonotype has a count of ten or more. CDR3 DNA: TGCAGTGCTAGGGACAGAGAGACTAGCGGGGGCCTCAATGAGCAGTTCTTC. This translates into CSARDRETSGGLNEQFF. The genes are TRBV20-1 and TRBJ2-1; 12 nucleotides line up with TRBD2. The germline V gene has CDR1 DFQATT and CDR2 SNEGSKA (reference sequence). Trimming at V came to 3 bases and at J to 6 bases, leaving 12 bases not matched to a gene. The CDR3 totals 17 residues.

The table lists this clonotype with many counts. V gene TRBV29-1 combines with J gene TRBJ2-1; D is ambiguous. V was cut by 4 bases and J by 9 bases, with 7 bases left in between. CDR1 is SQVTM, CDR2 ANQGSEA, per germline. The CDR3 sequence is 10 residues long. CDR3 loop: CSVAPAEQFF. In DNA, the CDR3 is TGCAGCGTTGCCCCTGCTGAGCAGTTCTTC.

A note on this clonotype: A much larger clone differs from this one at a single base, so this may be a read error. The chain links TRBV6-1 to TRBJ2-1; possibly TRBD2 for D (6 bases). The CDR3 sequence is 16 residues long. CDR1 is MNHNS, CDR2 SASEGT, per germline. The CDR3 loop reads CASSAFSGSSYNEQSF. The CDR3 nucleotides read TGTGCCAGCAGTGCCTTTAGCGGTAGCTCCTACAATGAGCAGTCCTTC.

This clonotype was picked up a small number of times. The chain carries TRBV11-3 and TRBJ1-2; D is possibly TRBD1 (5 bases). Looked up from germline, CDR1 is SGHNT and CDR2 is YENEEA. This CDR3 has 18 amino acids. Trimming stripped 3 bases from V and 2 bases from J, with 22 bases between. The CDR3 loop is CASSFCLPIGGSNYGYTF. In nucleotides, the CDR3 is TGTGCCAGCAGCTTCTGTCTGCCTATTGGGGGGTCGAACTATGGCTACACCTTC.

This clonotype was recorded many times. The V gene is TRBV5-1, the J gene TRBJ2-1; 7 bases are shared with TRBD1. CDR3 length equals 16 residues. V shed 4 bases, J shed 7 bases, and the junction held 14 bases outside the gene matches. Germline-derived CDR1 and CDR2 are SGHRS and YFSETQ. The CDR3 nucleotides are TGCGCCAGCAGCACACACAGGGGTGAGTTGGGAAATGAGCAGTTCTTC. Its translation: CASSTHRGELGNEQFF.

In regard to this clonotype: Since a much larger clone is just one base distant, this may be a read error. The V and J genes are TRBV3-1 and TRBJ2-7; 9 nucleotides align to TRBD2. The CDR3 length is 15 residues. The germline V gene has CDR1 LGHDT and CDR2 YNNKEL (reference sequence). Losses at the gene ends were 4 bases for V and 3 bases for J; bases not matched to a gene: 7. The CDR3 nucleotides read TGTGCCAGCAGCCCCACGGGACTAGCTGGCTACGAGCAGTACTTC. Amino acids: CASSPTGLAGYEQYF.

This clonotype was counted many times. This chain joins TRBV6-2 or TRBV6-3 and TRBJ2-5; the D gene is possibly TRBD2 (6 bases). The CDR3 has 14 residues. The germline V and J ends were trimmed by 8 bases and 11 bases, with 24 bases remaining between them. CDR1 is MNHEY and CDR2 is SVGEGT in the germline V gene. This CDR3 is CASSPVGPGTPQYF. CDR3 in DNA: TGTGCCAGCTCCCCCGTCGGGCCCGGGACTCCTCAGTACTTC.

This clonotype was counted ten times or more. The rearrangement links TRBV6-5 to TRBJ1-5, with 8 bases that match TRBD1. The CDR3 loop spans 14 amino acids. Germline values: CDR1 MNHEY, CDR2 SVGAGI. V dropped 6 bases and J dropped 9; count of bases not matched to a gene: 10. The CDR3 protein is CASSRQTGERPQHF. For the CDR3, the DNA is TGTGCCAGCAGCCGACAGACAGGGGAGCGGCCCCAGCATTTT.

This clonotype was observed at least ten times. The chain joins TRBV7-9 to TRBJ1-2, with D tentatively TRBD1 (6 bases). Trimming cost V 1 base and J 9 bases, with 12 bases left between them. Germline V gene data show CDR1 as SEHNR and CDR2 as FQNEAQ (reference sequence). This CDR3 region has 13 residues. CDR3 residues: CASSLEGGLSYTF. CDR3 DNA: TGTGCCAGCAGCTTAGAGGGGGGTCTAAGCTACACCTTC.

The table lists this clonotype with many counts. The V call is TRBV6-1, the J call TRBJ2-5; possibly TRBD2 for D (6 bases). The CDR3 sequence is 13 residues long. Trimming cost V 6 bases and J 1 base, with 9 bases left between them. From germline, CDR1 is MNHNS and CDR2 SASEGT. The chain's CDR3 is CASRASAQETQYF. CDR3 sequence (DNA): TGTGCCAGCAGGGCTAGCGCCCAAGAGACCCAGTACTTC.